This T cell receptor beta chain emerged from a study of metastatic and nonmetastatic thyroid tumors. On the study more broadly: Repertoire data that came from the blood and tumor or nodule tissue of malignant and benign thyroid patients were compared. Study outcomes and limitations: Benign nodules reportedly had significantly lower TCR beta diversity than malignant thyroid tumors in blood and tumor.

This clone was counted a few times. The antigen is unknown. The entire patient cohort was treatment-naive prior to thyroid surgery. With 7 bases removed from V and 9 bases from J, the gap between germline ends came to 13 bases. The germline V gene encodes CDR1 SNHLY and CDR2 FYNNEI. The CDR3 covers 11 residues. In the original processing: Construction of a distant-metastasis classifier for papillary thyroid cancer relied on CDR3 differences across clinicopathological groups. MiXCR reprocessed the PCR reads for TCRdb. The V and J calls come from TCRdb's annotation, not from the publication. The sample shows a few thousand clones, about 30% of them seen only once.

The V and J genes are TRBV2 and TRBJ2-7, with D possibly being TRBD1 (5 bases). What was sequenced was adjacent normal tissue. The sequence came from a female donor with papillary thyroid cancer or a benign thyroid nodule (not recorded which). Some clones in this sample may be carry-over from other donors' samples. The CDR3 bases are TGTGCCAGCACCCAAGGGGATGGGCAGTACTTC. Residues: CASTQGDGQYF.